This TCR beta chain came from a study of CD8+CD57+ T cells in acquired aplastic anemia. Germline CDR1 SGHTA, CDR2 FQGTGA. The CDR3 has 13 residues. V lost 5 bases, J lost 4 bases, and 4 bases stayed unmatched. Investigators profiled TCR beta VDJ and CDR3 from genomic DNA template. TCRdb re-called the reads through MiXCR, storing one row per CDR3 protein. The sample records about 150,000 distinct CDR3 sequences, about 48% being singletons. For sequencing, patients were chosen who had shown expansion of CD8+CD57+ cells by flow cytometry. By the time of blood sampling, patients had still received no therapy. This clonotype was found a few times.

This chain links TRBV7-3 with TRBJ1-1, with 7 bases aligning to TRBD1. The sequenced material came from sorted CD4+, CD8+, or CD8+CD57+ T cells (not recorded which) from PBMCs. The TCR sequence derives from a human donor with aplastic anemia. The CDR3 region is CASSPRTGTEAFF. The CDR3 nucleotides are TGTGCCAGCAGCCCCCGGACAGGCACTGAAGCTTTCTTT. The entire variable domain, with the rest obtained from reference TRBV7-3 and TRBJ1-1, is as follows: GAGVSQTPSNKVTEKGKYVELRCDPISGHTALYWYRQSLGQGPEFLIYFQGTGAADDSGLPNDRFFAVRPEGSVSTLKIQRTERGDSAVYLCASSPRTGTEAFFGQGTRLTVV.